A single sample is the source of the 23 T cell receptor beta chains below, sequenced in a study of neoadjuvant anti-PD-1 for oral cavity cancer. Time point reported: after neoadjuvant nivolumab, at surgical resection. Produced via immunoSEQ multiplex PCR; TCRdb's table is partial and in-frame only. This sample yields around 13,000 clones, of which roughly 74% are seen a single time; 2% to 2.5% belongs to the top ten. This material consisted of PBMCs, taken after nivolumab (anti-PD-1) treatment. The receptors stem from a person aged 35-79 years with oral cavity squamous cell carcinoma.

This chain joins TRBV9 and TRBJ1-1; 9 nucleotides align to TRBD1. This CDR3 has 14 amino acids. In germline, CDR1 is SGDLS, CDR2 YYNGEE. V gave up 0 bases and J gave up 3 bases; unmatched junction bases: 0. CDR3 sequence (DNA): TGTGCCAGCAGCGTAGGGGACAGGGACACTGAAGCTTTCTTT. It is translated as CASSVGDRDTEAFF.

CDR3 nucleotide sequence: TGTGCCAGCAGTTTAGCATTAGCGCCCGGGGAGCTGTTTTTT. Encoded protein: CASSLALAPGELFF. The V and J genes are TRBV28 and TRBJ2-2; perhaps TRBD2 as D (5 bases). V lost 2 bases to trimming and J lost 6 bases, with 10 bases between them. The V gene's germline CDR1 is MDHEN and CDR2 SYDVKM. CDR3 size: 14 residues. Full variable domain (rest looked up from reference TRBV28 and TRBJ2-2): DVKVTQSSRYLVKRTGEKVFLECVQDMDHENMFWYRQDPGLGLRLIYFSYDVKMKEKGDIPEGYSVSREKKERFSLILESASTNQTSMYLCASSLALAPGELFFGEGSRLTVL.

V usage is TRBV5-6 and J usage is TRBJ1-2; unclear D gene. The CDR3 runs to 11 residues. The V end lost 4 bases, the J end lost 8 bases, and 9 bases lay between the germline ends. Looked up from germline, CDR1 is SGHDT and CDR2 is YYEEEE. CDR3 loop: CASSGRRGYTF. CDR3 in DNA: TGTGCCAGCAGCGGGAGGCGGGGCTACACCTTC.

This chain connects TRBV30 to TRBJ2-6; D gene uncertain. The germline V gene encodes CDR1 GTSNPN and CDR2 SVGIG (reference sequence). The V and J ends lost 5 bases and 0 bases respectively, with 11 bases between them. This CDR3 is 15 amino acids long. The chain's CDR3 is CAWGRPDSGANVLTF. The DNA for the CDR3 is TGTGCCTGGGGCAGGCCGGACTCTGGGGCCAACGTCCTGACTTTC. Complete variable domain (other parts from reference TRBV30 and TRBJ2-6): SQTIHQWPATLVQPVGSPLSLECTVEGTSNPNLYWYRQAAGRGLQLLFYSVGIGQISSEVPQNLSASRPQDRQFILSSKKLLLSDSGFYLCAWGRPDSGANVLTFGAGSRLTVL.

The genes are TRBV27 and TRBJ2-7, with D possibly matching TRBD1 (6 bases). From germline, CDR1 is MNHEY and CDR2 SMNVEV (reference sequence). V lost 3 bases and J 6 bases, leaving 12 bases between the germline ends. This CDR3 contains 13 residues. The CDR3 sequence: CASSLAQGSEQYF. CDR3 DNA sequence: TGTGCCAGCAGTTTGGCACAGGGTTCCGAGCAGTACTTC.

This chain connects TRBV30 to TRBJ1-4; tentatively, D is TRBD1 (6 bases). Deletions cut 7 bases from V and 2 bases from J, with 17 bases between. Germline CDR1 and CDR2: GTSNPN and SVGIG (reference sequence). CDR3 length: 15 residues. In nucleotides, the CDR3 is TGTGCCTTCCAGGTGGGGGCTCCGACTAATGAAAAACTGTTTTTT. Protein sequence: CAFQVGAPTNEKLFF.

This clone was recorded once. The rearrangement uses TRBV11-3 and TRBJ1-1; a weak D match, TRBD1 (5 bases). CDR1 and CDR2 from the germline V gene are SGHNT and YENEEA. Trimming removed 0 bases at V and 6 bases at J, with 8 bases between. The length of the CDR3 is 13 residues. CDR3 bases: TGTGCCAGCAGCTTAGACAGGGACGCTGAAGCTTTCTTT. Protein: CASSLDRDAEAFF. Combining the CDR3 with reference TRBV11-3 and TRBJ1-1 gives the whole variable domain EAGVVQSPRYKIIEKKQPVAFWCNPISGHNTLYWYLQNLGQGPELLIRYENEEAVDDSQLPKDRFSAERLKGVDSTLKIQPAELGDSAVYLCASSLDRDAEAFFGQGTRLTVV.

The CDR3 reads CASSERRDPGNTIYF. The CDR3 DNA follows: TGTGCCAGCAGTGAACGCAGGGATCCTGGAAACACCATATATTTT. This chain uses TRBV6-1 with TRBJ1-3, with D possibly TRBD1 on 5 matching bases. Germline CDR1 and CDR2: MNHNS and SASEGT. The V gene lost 2 bases and the J gene lost 2 bases, with 10 bases spanning the gap. This CDR3 region has 15 residues.

CDR3 sequence reads: CASRRQGADEQYF. The CDR3 DNA is TGTGCCAGCAGACGACAGGGGGCGGACGAGCAGTACTTC. The chain has TRBV6-5 and TRBJ2-7, with 10 nucleotides matching TRBD1. Looked up from germline, CDR1 is MNHEY and CDR2 is SVGAGI. J was trimmed by 5 bases and V by 6 bases; bases with no gene match: 4. This CDR3 comprises 13 residues.

The chain carries TRBV4-1 and TRBJ2-7; D may be TRBD2 (6 bases). The V gene lost 5 bases and the J gene lost 5 bases, with 22 bases spanning the gap. Germline V lookup: CDR1 MGHRA, CDR2 YSYEKL. This CDR3 is built from 16 residues. CDR3 loop: CASSARTRDSANEQYF. The CDR3 DNA reads as TGCGCCAGCAGCGCCCGGACACGGGACTCGGCCAACGAGCAGTACTTC.

The chain carries TRBV30 and TRBJ1-6; D might be TRBD1 (6 bases). V dropped 4 bases and J dropped 7 bases, with 14 bases sitting between them. The germline V gene encodes CDR1 GTSNPN and CDR2 SVGIG (reference sequence). This CDR3 is built from 14 residues. The CDR3 protein is CAWTQPGVNSPLHF. The DNA of the CDR3 is TGTGCCTGGACCCAACCAGGGGTAAATTCACCCCTCCACTTT.

This chain uses TRBV7-8 with TRBJ1-3, with D possibly being TRBD1 (5 bases). V dropped 5 bases and J dropped 3 bases, with 14 bases sitting between them. This CDR3 spans 15 amino acids. Germline CDR1 is SGHVS and CDR2 is FQNEAQ. CDR3 residues: CASSLPREGGNTIYF. The CDR3 DNA sequence: TGTGCCAGCAGCCTCCCCAGGGAGGGTGGAAACACCATATATTTT. The full variable domain, rest sourced from reference TRBV7-8 and TRBJ1-3, is GAGVSQSPRYKVAKRGQDVALRCDPISGHVSLFWYQQALGQGPEFLTYFQNEAQLDKSGLPSDRFFAERPEGSVSTLKIQRTQQEDSAVYLCASSLPREGGNTIYFGEGSWLTVV.

V gene TRBV7-6 combines with J gene TRBJ1-1, with a possible D match to TRBD1 (5 bases). V was trimmed by 0 bases and J by 4 bases, leaving 21 bases between them. Looked up from germline, CDR1 is SGHVS and CDR2 is FNYEAQ. There are 18 residues in the CDR3. The CDR3 is CASSLAQGRVEGITEAFF. The CDR3 bases are TGTGCCAGCAGCTTAGCGCAGGGCAGGGTAGAGGGTATCACTGAAGCTTTCTTT.

This clone was seen a handful of times. The chain recombines TRBV20-1 with TRBJ2-2; TRBD1 matches 7 bases. From germline, CDR1 is DFQATT and CDR2 SNEGSKA (reference sequence). The CDR3 length is 11 residues. The CDR3 DNA sequence: TGCAATCAGGACAGGACCGGGGAGCTGTTTTTT. It translates to CNQDRTGELFF.

The rearrangement links TRBV25-1 to TRBJ2-7, with D possibly being TRBD1 (6 bases). V was shortened by 6 bases and J by 4 bases, with 19 bases between the two germline ends. Germline-derived CDR1 and CDR2 are MGHDK and SYGVNS. The CDR3 extends over 15 amino acids. The CDR3 DNA reads TGTGCCAGCAGCTCCTCCGGGACACTCCAGTACGAGCAGTACTTC. It encodes CASSSSGTLQYEQYF.

The chain links TRBV4-1 to TRBJ2-7; no clear D. The CDR3 has 15 residues. The V gene's germline CDR1 is MGHRA and CDR2 YSYEKL. Trimming removed 0 bases at V and 3 bases at J, with 12 bases between. CDR3 sequence: CASSQEGGNLYEQYF. Here the CDR3 DNA reads TGCGCCAGCAGCCAAGAAGGCGGTAACCTCTACGAGCAGTACTTC.

The table lists this clone with a few counts. The chain recombines TRBV10-3 with TRBJ2-7; TRBD1 matches at 7 bases. This CDR3 region has 16 residues. Germline V lookup: CDR1 ENHRY, CDR2 SYGVKD. V gave up 2 bases and J gave up 6 bases; unmatched junction bases: 13. CDR3 coding DNA: TGTGCCATCAGTGAGCAAGTACCGACAGGGTTTGCCGAGCAGTACTTC. It encodes CAISEQVPTGFAEQYF.

The gene calls are TRBV5-1 and TRBJ1-4; a possible D gene is TRBD1 (5 bases). The CDR3 runs 14 residues. Germline CDR1 and CDR2: SGHRS and YFSETQ. Between the trimmed V and J ends, which lost 4 bases and 5 bases, there was a span of 12 bases. Here the CDR3 reads CASSPTGGNEKLFF. CDR3 coding DNA: TGCGCCAGCAGCCCCACCGGGGGGAATGAAAAACTGTTTTTT. The full variable domain, rest sourced from reference TRBV5-1 and TRBJ1-4, is KAGVTQTPRYLIKTRGQQVTLSCSPISGHRSVSWYQQTPGQGLQFLFEYFSETQRNKGNFPGRFSGRQFSNSRSEMNVSTLELGDSALYLCASSPTGGNEKLFFGSGTQLSVL.

This chain links TRBV14 with TRBJ2-7; D gene ambiguous. Looked up from germline, CDR1 is SGHDN and CDR2 is FVKESK. Trimming left V 2 bases short and J 12 bases short, with 14 bases between. The CDR3 is 12 residues long. This CDR3 reads CASSQTTLDRYF. The CDR3 region has the DNA TGTGCCAGCAGCCAAACCACGTTAGATCGGTACTTC.

The rearrangement joins TRBV5-1 to TRBJ2-7; D unresolved. V dropped 6 bases and J dropped 0 bases, with 13 bases sitting between them. CDR1 and CDR2 (germline): SGHRS, YFSETQ. This CDR3 contains 14 residues. CDR3 sequence: CASTSRSPSYEQYF. CDR3 DNA sequence: TGCGCCAGCACCAGCCGCAGTCCCTCCTACGAGCAGTACTTC.

The chain is built from TRBV6-4 and TRBJ1-2; D uncertain. The germline V gene encodes CDR1 MRHNA and CDR2 SNTAGT. The length of the CDR3 is 14 residues. V was cut by 10 bases and J by 6 bases, with 21 bases left in between. The CDR3 here is CAKATSFQGHGYTF. The DNA for the CDR3 is TGTGCCAAAGCCACATCGTTCCAAGGGCATGGCTACACCTTC.

The chain uses TRBV11-2 and TRBJ1-1; D is uncertain. The V gene's germline CDR1 is SGHAT and CDR2 FQNNGV. Trimming removed 1 base at V and 13 bases at J, with 19 bases between. This CDR3 is built from 14 residues. The CDR3 DNA reads TGTGCCAGCAGCTTAGCTCCGGGCGGGAAGGTTGGTTTCTTT. Translated: CASSLAPGGKVGFF.

This chain connects TRBV6-4 to TRBJ2-1, with D possibly being TRBD1 or TRBD2 (5 bases each). V dropped 5 bases and J dropped 10 bases, with 12 bases sitting between them. CDR1 MRHNA and CDR2 SNTAGT come from the germline V gene. The CDR3 spans 12 residues. The CDR3 loop is CASSPEGREQFF. CDR3 sequence (DNA): TGTGCCAGCAGTCCAGAGGGACGGGAGCAGTTCTTC.